Here is one T cell receptor (beta chain) with its context. The sample comes from a study of blood T cell repertoires in COVID-19. Study-wide context: The origin of the acute and convalescent COVID-19 samples was the United States, Italy and Spain. Sources were T cells, B-cell-depleted T cells, or PBMCs; the material itself was cDNA or gDNA.

Methods used by the authors: Amplifying reference gene primers gave estimates of nucleated cell counts. Only in-frame clones appear in the TCRdb table, and some are missing; sequencing was by immunoSEQ multiplex PCR. V and J calls and clone size are given by that table; D and trimming were obtained from the DNA. The sample carries approximately 220,000 clones, around 91% recorded once. Cohorts were based on clinical histories the participants reported. V trimming: 6 bases; J trimming: 6 bases; junction bases outside the gene matches: 16. This CDR3 contains 16 residues. Germline values: CDR1 WNHNN, CDR2 SYGVQD (reference sequence).

Sequencing was done on a sample of PBMCs or T cells enriched from blood (not recorded which). This chain links TRBV10-1 with TRBJ1-2; TRBD1 agrees at 7 bases. This TCR derives from a woman younger than 30 in a cohort exposed to, infected with or recovered from COVID-19 (not recorded which). CDR3 sequence reads: CASSSSYGQGDDGYTF. Written as DNA, the CDR3 is TGCGCCAGCAGCTCCTCGTACGGCCAGGGGGATGATGGCTACACCTTC.